The clone carrying this T cell receptor (beta chain) was counted at least ten times. Its antigen is currently unknown. Over 18 months, lack of ophthalmopathy progression marked Graves' hyperthyroidism as stable. Diagnoses were established using clinical symptoms, serum thyroxine and TRAb, thyroid ultrasound and orbital computed tomography. This sample stems from a study of T cells in Graves' hyperthyroidism and ophthalmopathy. The CDR3 has 14 residues. Germline lookup yields CDR1 GTSNPN and CDR2 SVGIG (reference sequence). J was trimmed by 3 bases and V by 2 bases; bases with no gene match: 3. Study observations and caveats: Within blood appeared most thyroid clonotypes that had expanded above 0.001.

RNA transcripts yielded amplified TCR beta CDR3 regions. An initial round of RT-PCR targeting the TCR CDR3 relied on the HTBI primer set. TCRdb reanalysed the multiplex PCR reads using MiXCR and keeps one entry per CDR3 protein. The sample contains about 560,000 distinct CDR3 sequences, approximately 15% of which appear only once. The sample taken for sequencing was blood. The TCR sequence derives from a woman aged 40 to 50 with Graves' hyperthyroidism. The chain is built from TRBV30 and TRBJ1-2, with 10 bases that match TRBD1. The CDR3 nucleotides are TGTGCCTGGAGTTGGGACAGGGGTCACTATGGCTACACCTTC. The encoded protein is CAWSWDRGHYGYTF. The variable domain in full, with the rest retrieved from reference TRBV30 and TRBJ1-2, is SQTIHQWPATLVQPVGSPLSLECTVEGTSNPNLYWYRQAAGRGLQLLFYSVGIGQISSEVPQNLSASRPQDRQFILSSKKLLLSDSGFYLCAWSWDRGHYGYTFGSGTRLTVV.